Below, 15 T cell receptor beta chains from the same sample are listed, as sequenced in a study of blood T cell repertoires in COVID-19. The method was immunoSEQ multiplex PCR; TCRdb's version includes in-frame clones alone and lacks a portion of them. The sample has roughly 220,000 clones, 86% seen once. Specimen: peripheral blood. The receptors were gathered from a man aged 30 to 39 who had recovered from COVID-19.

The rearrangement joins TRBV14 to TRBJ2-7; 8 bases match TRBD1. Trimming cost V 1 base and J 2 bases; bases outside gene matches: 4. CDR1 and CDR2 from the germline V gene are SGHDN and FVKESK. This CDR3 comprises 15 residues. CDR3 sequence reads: CASSQVQGGPYEQYF. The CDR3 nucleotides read TGTGCCAGCAGCCAAGTACAGGGGGGACCCTACGAGCAGTACTTC. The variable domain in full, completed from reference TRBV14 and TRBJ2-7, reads EAGVTQFPSHSVIEKGQTVTLRCDPISGHDNLYWYRRVMGKEIKFLLHFVKESKQDESGMPNNRFLAERTGGTYSTLKVQPAELEDSGVYFCASSQVQGGPYEQYFGPGTRLTVT.

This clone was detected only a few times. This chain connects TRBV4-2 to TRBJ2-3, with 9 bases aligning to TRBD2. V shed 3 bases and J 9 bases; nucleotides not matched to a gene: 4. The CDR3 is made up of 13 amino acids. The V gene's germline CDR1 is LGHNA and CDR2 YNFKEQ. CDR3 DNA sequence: TGTGCCAGCAGCCAGGTGACTAGCGGCACGCAGTATTTT. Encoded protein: CASSQVTSGTQYF.

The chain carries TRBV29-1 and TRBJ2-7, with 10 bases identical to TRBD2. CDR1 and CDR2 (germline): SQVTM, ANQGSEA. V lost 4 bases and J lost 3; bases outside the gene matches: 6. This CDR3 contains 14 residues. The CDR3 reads CSVVGSSGGYEQYF. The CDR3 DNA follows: TGCAGCGTTGTAGGATCTAGCGGGGGCTACGAGCAGTACTTC.

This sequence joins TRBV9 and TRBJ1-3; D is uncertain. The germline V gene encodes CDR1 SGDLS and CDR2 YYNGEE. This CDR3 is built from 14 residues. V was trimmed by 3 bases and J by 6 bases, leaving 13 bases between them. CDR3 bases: TGTGCCAGCAGCGACCCGACACAAGCAAACACCATATATTTT. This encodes CASSDPTQANTIYF.

The CDR3 DNA sequence: TGTGCCAGTAGTGGCCTAGACAGCAACAATCAGCCCCAGCATTTT. Translation gives CASSGLDSNNQPQHF. V is TRBV19 and J is TRBJ1-5; D is perhaps TRBD1 (5 bases). The CDR3 consists of 15 residues. Germline loops: CDR1 LNHDA, CDR2 SQIVND (reference sequence). The V and J ends lost 5 bases and 3 bases respectively, with 14 bases between them.

This CDR3 is CASSQDSSGTQYF. In nucleotides, the CDR3 is TGTGCCAGCAGCCAAGATAGTTCGGGGACCCAGTACTTC. The chain couples TRBV3-1 (or the pseudogene TRBV3-2) to TRBJ2-5; no firm D call. CDR3 length: 13 residues. Per germline, CDR1 LGHDT and CDR2 YNNKEL (reference sequence). V was clipped by 0 bases and J by 7 bases, with 9 bases between them.

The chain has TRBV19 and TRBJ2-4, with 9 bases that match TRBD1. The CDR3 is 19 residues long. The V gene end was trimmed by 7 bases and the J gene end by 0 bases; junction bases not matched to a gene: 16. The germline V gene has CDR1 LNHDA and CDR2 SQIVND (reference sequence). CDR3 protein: CASTLMGGQGLIAKNIQYF. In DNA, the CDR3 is TGTGCCAGTACCCTTATGGGGGGACAGGGTTTAATAGCCAAAAACATTCAGTACTTC.

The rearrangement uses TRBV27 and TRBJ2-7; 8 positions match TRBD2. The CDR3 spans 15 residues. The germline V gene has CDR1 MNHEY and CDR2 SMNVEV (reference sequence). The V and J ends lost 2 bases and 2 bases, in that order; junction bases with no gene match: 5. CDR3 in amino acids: CASSLRASGPYEQYF. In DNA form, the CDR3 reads TGTGCCAGCAGTTTACGGGCTAGCGGGCCCTACGAGCAGTACTTC.

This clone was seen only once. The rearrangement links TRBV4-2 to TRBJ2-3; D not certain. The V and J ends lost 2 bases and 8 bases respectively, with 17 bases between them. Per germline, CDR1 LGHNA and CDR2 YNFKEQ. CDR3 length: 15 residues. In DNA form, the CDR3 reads TGTGCCAGCAGCCAATTCTTCGGGTTACCGGGTACGCAGTATTTT. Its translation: CASSQFFGLPGTQYF.

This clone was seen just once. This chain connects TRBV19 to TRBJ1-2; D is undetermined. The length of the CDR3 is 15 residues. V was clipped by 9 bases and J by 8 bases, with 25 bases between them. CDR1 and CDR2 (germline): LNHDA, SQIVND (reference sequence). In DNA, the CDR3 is TGTGCCAGCTGGAGTCCCGGGCGGCTGGAGGAAGGCTACACCTTC. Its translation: CASWSPGRLEEGYTF.

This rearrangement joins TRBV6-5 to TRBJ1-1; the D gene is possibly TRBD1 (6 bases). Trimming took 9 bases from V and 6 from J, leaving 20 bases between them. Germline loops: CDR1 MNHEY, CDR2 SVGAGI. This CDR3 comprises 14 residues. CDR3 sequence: CASSTGLGVAEAFF. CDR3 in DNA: TGTGCCAGTTCCACAGGGTTAGGAGTCGCTGAAGCTTTCTTT.

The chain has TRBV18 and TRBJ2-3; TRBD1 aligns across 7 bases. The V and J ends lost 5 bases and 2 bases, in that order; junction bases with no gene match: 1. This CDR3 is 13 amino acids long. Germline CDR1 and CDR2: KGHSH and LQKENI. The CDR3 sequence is CASSGTDTDTQYF. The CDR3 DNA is TGTGCCAGCTCAGGGACAGACACAGATACGCAGTATTTT.

This CDR3 is CASKTGTGGNYGYTF. In DNA, the CDR3 is TGTGCCAGCAAAACCGGGACAGGGGGTAACTATGGCTACACCTTC. The gene calls are TRBV2 and TRBJ1-2; 11 bases agree with TRBD1. The CDR3 spans 15 residues. Germline V CDR1 and CDR2: SNHLY, FYNNEI. The V gene end was trimmed by 7 bases and the J gene end by 1 base; junction bases not matched to a gene: 5.

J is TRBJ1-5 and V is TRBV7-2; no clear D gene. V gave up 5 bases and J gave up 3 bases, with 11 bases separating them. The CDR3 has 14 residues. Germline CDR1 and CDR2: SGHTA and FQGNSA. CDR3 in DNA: TGTGCCAGCAGCCTCGGGAACCTCAATCAGCCCCAGCATTTT. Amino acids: CASSLGNLNQPQHF. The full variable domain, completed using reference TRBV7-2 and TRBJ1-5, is GAGVSQSPSNKVTEKGKDVELRCDPISGHTALYWYRQSLGQGLEFLIYFQGNSAPDKSGLPSDRFSAERTGGSVSTLTIQRTQQEDSAVYLCASSLGNLNQPQHFGDGTRLSIL.

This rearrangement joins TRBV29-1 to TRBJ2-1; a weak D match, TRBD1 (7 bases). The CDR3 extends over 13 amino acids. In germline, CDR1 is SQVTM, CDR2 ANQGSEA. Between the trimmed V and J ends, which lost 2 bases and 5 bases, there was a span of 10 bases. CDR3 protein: CSVEQGGHNEQFF. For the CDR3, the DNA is TGCAGCGTTGAACAGGGGGGTCACAATGAGCAGTTCTTC.